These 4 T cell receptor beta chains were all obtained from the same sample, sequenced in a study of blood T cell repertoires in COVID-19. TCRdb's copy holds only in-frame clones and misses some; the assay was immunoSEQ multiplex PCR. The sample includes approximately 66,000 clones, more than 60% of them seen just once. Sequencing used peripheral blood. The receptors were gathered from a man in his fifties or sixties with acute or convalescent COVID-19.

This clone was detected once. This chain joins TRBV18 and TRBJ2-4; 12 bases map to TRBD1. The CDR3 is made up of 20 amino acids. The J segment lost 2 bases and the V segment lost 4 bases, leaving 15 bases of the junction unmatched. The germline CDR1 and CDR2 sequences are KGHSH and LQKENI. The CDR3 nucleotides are TGTGCCAGCTCACGGAACCGTCCCGGGACAGGGGGCAAAACCAAAAACATTCAGTACTTC. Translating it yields CASSRNRPGTGGKTKNIQYF.

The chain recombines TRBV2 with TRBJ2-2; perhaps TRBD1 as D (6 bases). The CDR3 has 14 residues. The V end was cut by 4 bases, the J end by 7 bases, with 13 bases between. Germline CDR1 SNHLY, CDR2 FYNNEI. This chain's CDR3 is CASSVGRDIGELFF. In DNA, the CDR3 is TGTGCCAGCAGTGTGGGCAGGGACATCGGGGAGCTGTTTTTT.

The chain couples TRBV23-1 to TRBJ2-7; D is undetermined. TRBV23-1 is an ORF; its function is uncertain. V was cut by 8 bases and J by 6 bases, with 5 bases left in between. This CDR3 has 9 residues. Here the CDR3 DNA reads TGCGCCAGCCACAGCGAGCAGTACTTC. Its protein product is CASHSEQYF.

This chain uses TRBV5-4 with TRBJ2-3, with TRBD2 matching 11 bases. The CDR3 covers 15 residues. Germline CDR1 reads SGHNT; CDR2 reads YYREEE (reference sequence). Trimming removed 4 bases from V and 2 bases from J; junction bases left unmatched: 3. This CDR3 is CASSPGLAVTDTQYF. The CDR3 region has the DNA TGTGCCAGCAGCCCGGGACTAGCGGTCACAGATACGCAGTATTTT. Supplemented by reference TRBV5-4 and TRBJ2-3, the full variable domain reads ETGVTQSPTHLIKTRGQQVTLRCSSQSGHNTVSWYQQALGQGPQFIFQYYREEENGRGNFPPRFSGLQFPNYSSELNVNALELDDSALYLCASSPGLAVTDTQYFGPGTRLTVL.